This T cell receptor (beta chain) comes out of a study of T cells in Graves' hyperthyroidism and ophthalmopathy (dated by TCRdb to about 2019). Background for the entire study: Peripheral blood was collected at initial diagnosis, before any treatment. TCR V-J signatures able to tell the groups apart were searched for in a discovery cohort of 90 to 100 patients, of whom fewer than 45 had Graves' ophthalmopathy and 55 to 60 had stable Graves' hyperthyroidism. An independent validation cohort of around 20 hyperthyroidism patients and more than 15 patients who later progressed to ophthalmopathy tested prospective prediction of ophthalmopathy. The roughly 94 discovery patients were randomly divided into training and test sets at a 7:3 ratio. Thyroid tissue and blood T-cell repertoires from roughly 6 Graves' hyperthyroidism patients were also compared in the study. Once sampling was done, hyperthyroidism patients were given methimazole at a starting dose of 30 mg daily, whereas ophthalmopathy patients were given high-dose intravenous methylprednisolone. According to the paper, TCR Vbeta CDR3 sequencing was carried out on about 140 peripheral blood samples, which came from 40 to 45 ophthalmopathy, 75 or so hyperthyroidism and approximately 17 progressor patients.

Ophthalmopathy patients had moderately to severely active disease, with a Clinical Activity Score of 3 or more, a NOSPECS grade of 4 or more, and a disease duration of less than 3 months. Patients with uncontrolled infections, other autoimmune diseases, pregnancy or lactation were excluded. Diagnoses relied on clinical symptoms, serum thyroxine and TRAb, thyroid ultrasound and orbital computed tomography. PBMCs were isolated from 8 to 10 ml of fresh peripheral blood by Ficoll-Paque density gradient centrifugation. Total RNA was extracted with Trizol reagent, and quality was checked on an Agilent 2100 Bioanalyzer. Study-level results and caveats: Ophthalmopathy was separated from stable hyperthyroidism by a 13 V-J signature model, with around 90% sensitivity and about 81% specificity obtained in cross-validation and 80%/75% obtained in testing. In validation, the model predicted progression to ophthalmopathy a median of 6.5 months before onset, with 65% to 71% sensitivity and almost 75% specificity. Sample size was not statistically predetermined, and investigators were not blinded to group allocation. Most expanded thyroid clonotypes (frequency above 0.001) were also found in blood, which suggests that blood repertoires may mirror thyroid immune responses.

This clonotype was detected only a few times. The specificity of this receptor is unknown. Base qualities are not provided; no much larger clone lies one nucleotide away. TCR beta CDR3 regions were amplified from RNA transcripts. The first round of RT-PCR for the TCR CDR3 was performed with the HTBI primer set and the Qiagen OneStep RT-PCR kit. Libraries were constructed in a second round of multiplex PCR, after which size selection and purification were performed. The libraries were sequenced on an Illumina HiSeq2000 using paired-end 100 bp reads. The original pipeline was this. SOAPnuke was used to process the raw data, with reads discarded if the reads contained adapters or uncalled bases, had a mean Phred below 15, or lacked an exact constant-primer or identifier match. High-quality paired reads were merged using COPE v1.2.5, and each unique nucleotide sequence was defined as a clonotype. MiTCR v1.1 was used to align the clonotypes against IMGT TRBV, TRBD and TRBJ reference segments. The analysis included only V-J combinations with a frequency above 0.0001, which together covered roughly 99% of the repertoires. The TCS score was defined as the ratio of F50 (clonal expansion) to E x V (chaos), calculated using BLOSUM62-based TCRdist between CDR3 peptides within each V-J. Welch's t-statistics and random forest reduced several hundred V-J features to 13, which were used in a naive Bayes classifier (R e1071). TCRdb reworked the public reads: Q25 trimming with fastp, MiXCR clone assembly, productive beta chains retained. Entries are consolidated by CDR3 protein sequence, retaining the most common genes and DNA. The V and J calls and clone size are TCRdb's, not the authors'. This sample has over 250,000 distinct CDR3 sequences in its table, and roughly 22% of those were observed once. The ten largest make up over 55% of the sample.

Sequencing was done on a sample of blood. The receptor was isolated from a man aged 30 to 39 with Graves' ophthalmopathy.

The CDR3 corresponds to CSARDLSTVHEQYF. The nucleotides are TGCAGTGCTAGAGACCTATCTACAGTCCACGAGCAGTACTTC. The chain links TRBV20-1 with TRBJ2-7, with no confidently assigned D gene. CDR1 and CDR2 are drawn from the germline V gene (reference sequence): DFQATT, SNEGSKA. Including cysteine and phenylalanine, the CDR3 has 14 amino acids. Kept here is only the CDR3 DNA, which spans 42 bases and is read in frame from base 1. V is pared back by 0 bases and J by 5 bases, with 14 bases lying between the germline termini.